This is a list of T cell receptor beta chains from one sample in a study of T cell responses to AZD1222 COVID-19 vaccine. The data were produced by immunoSEQ multiplex PCR, yet TCRdb's version contains in-frame clones alone and is incomplete. Of some 40,000 clones in the sample, around 80% were seen once. The material sequenced was peripheral blood, taken on day 0 of AZD1222 vaccination. Receptor source: an adult in good health. CDR3s include the opening cysteine and the closing phenylalanine or tryptophan. The order of the fields is J gene, CDR3 length, clone size, D gene, V gene, CDR3 protein, CDR3 DNA. A D gene is named only where the DNA matches it firmly. Size is stated for part of the rows, as once, few or many counts, or as a class when the clone is expanded.

>TRBJ1-1|12|.|.|TRBV6-5
CASTDGNTEAFF
TGTGCCAGCACGGACGGGAACACTGAAGCTTTCTTT
>TRBJ1-1|17|.|.|TRBV7-8
CASSLGGGPIQNTEAFF
TGTGCCAGCAGCTTAGGAGGAGGCCCGATACAGAACACTGAAGCTTTCTTT
>TRBJ2-6|14|once|.|TRBV28
CASSWGSGANVLTF
TGTGCCAGCAGTTGGGGGAGTGGGGCCAACGTCCTGACTTTC
>TRBJ1-1|16|.|TRBD1|TRBV6-6
CASSYPGQGSNTEAFF
TGTGCCAGCAGTTACCCGGGACAGGGTTCGAACACTGAAGCTTTCTTT
>TRBJ2-1|14|.|.|TRBV19
CASGRWYLPNEQFF
TGTGCCAGTGGGCGGTGGTACTTGCCCAATGAGCAGTTCTTC
>TRBJ1-1|14|.|.|TRBV9
CASSVDILPGGAFF
TGTGCCAGCAGCGTAGATATCCTCCCGGGCGGAGCTTTCTTT
>TRBJ2-1|14|.|TRBD2|TRBV7-2
CVTRAGGVFNEQFF
TGTGTCACGAGAGCGGGGGGCGTTTTCAATGAGCAGTTCTTC
>TRBJ2-3|15|.|.|TRBV2
CASNGPPTSTDTQYF
TGTGCCAGCAATGGGCCACCTACTAGCACAGATACGCAGTATTTT
>TRBJ2-2|15|few|TRBD1|TRBV19
CASMIRDREAGELFF
TGTGCCAGTATGATACGGGACAGGGAAGCCGGGGAGCTGTTTTTT
>TRBJ1-5|14|.|TRBD1|TRBV11-2
CASSQTGGRQPQHF
TGTGCCAGCAGTCAGACAGGGGGCCGTCAGCCCCAGCATTTT
>TRBJ1-1|15|.|.|TRBV6-5
CASSYFRDTNTEAFF
TGTGCCAGCAGTTATTTTCGGGATACGAACACTGAAGCTTTCTTT
>TRBJ1-2|17|.|TRBD1|TRBV5-4
CASSLEMPGQGSYGYTF
TGTGCCAGCAGCTTGGAGATGCCGGGACAGGGGTCCTATGGCTACACCTTC
>TRBJ1-2|13|once|TRBD1|TRBV29-1
CSVGQGDGYGYTF
TGCAGCGTCGGACAGGGGGACGGCTATGGCTACACCTTC
>TRBJ1-5|12|.|.|TRBV19
CASSPRDQPQHF
TGTGCCAGTTCTCCTCGGGATCAGCCCCAGCATTTT
>TRBJ1-5|15|.|TRBD1|TRBV27
CASSQGQGEYQPQHF
TGTGCCAGCAGTCAGGGACAGGGGGAATATCAGCCCCAGCATTTT